This TCR beta chain was profiled in a study of blood T cell repertoires in COVID-19 (dated by TCRdb to the early 2020s). Regarding the complete study: Samples from collaborators originated in the United States, Italy and Spain and spanned both the acute and convalescent phases of COVID-19. The material from the prospective study consisted of cDNA or gDNA derived from T cells, B-cell-depleted T cells, or PBMCs. Deeply sampled blood TCRbeta repertoires from subjects exposed to, actively infected with, or recovered from COVID-19 were included in the dataset. A freely available public database, intended as a resource for researchers studying the immune response to SARS-CoV-2, is where the repertoires were released. Samples were obtained from the ongoing ImmuneRACE study (first 160 participants) and from over a thousand subjects provided by 6 global collaborators. The sample metadata nearly always contained a de-identified subject ID, COVID-19 status, age in years and sex. Where available, HLA class I and class II types were taken from metadata supplied by the sample provider and were not determined by assay-based typing. Overall study outcomes, separate from this receptor: The quantity of clinical and demographic metadata differed by source and by participant and was supplied without curation.

Participants in the prospective study were enrolled through a virtual design, were aged about 18 to 89 years, and lived in 24 United States geographic areas. In the prospective study, participants were assigned to cohorts based on the clinical history participants reported in a screening survey and a study questionnaire. Exposed participants were defined as having been in contact with someone with a PCR-confirmed or clinician-diagnosed COVID-19 case within 2 weeks of study entry. In the prospective study, whole blood, serum and a nasopharyngeal or oropharyngeal swab were collected from each participant by mobile phlebotomists. Participants in the prospective study had the option to provide additional blood draws and questionnaires over a roughly two-month period. Blood samples from the prospective study were shipped frozen or at room temperature prior to DNA extraction. The immunoSEQ Assay, a bias-controlled multiplex PCR, was used to amplify TCRbeta CDR3 regions from genomic DNA. The study's processing was this. Within the assay, amplification of reference gene primers was used to estimate how many nucleated cells each sample contained. Sequence reads were collapsed and filtered to measure the absolute abundance of every unique TCRbeta CDR3 rearrangement. Productive Simpson clonality was computed per sample as the square root of Simpson's diversity index over productive rearrangements. In its TCRdb copy, this immuneACCESS table keeps in-frame sequences only and misses some clones. Where compared with another copy, unresolved V genes explain less than half of these, and the others have no known cause. V, J and clone size are those of that table, while D and trimming were read from the DNA. The sample includes 150,000 to 200,000 clones, with approximately 80% observed a single time. The ten largest clones capture approximately 15% of the sample.

V has 5 bases trimmed and J has 7 bases trimmed; junction bases matching no gene number 3. From its cysteine to its phenylalanine, the CDR3 spans 13 amino acids. Only the CDR3 region is kept as DNA, spanning 39 bases read in frame from base 1. Taken from the germline V gene, the CDR1 and CDR2 loops are SGHVS and FQNEAQ. About this clone itself: Its target antigen remains unknown. Per-base quality was not reported, and no clone a single base away is much larger than it.

Sequencing was carried out using PBMCs or T cells enriched from blood (not recorded which). The sequence derives from a man aged 60 to 75 who had been exposed to COVID-19. The receptor chain draws on TRBV7-8 and TRBJ2-2, and TRBD1 aligns with 8 junction nucleotides. The DNA reads as follows: TGTGCCAGCAGCCAAGACAGGGGCGGGGAGCTGTTTTTT. Its protein product is CASSQDRGGELFF.